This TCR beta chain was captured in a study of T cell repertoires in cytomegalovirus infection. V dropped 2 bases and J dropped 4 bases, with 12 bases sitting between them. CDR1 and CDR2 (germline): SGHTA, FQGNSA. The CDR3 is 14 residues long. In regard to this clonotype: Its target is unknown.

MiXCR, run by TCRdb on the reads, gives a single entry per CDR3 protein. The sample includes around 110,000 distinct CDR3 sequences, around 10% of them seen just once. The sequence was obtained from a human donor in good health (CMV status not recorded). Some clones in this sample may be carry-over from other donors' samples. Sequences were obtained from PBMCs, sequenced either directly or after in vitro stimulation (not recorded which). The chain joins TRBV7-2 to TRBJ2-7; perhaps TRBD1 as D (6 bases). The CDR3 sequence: CASSLSGESYEQYF. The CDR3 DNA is TGTGCCAGCAGCTTATCAGGGGAGTCTTACGAGCAGTACTTC.